Below are 6 T cell receptor beta chains sequenced from a single sample in a study of technical replicates of blood from several donors. The data were produced by immunoSEQ multiplex PCR, yet TCRdb's version contains in-frame clones alone and is incomplete. The data show more than 60,000 clones, approximately 93% seen once. Sequencing used T cells isolated from PBMCs. The receptor source for this set is a human donor in good health.

V usage is TRBV5-1 and J usage is TRBJ1-1; no clear D. Trimming stripped 4 bases from V and 8 bases from J, with 18 bases between. The CDR3 sequence is 14 residues long. Looked up from germline, CDR1 is SGHRS and CDR2 is YFSETQ. CDR3 residues: CASSPSDGYMEAFF. Written as DNA, the CDR3 is TGCGCCAGCAGCCCCTCTGACGGGTATATGGAAGCTTTCTTT.

The V and J genes are TRBV29-1 and TRBJ2-1, with D tentatively TRBD1 (6 bases). V lost 2 bases to trimming and J lost 10 bases, with 12 bases between them. Germline V gene lookup returns CDR1 SQVTM and CDR2 ANQGSEA. The CDR3 is 12 amino acids. The CDR3 region is CSVESQGIEQFF. The CDR3 coding sequence is TGCAGCGTTGAAAGTCAGGGGATCGAGCAGTTCTTC.

The genes are TRBV7-6 and TRBJ1-1; maybe TRBD1 (5 bases). This CDR3 region has 11 residues. Germline V gene lookup returns CDR1 SGHVS and CDR2 FNYEAQ. V was shortened by 2 bases and J by 8 bases, with 6 bases between the two germline ends. The DNA for the CDR3 is TGTGCCAGCAGCTTAACAGGAGAAGCTTTCTTT. As protein: CASSLTGEAFF.

The rearrangement joins TRBV28 to TRBJ2-5, with TRBD1 identical over 10 bases. Unmatched junction bases numbered 5, after V lost 7 bases and J lost 6 bases. The length of the CDR3 is 13 residues. Per germline, CDR1 MDHEN and CDR2 SYDVKM. The CDR3 protein is CASTPGQGQTQYF. The CDR3, as DNA: TGTGCCAGCACCCCGGGACAGGGGCAGACCCAGTACTTC.

The rearrangement links TRBV4-1 to TRBJ2-1, with D maybe TRBD2 (6 bases). This CDR3 region has 16 residues. From germline, CDR1 is MGHRA and CDR2 YSYEKL. The V end lost 6 bases, the J end lost 2 bases, and 17 bases lay between the germline ends. The CDR3 here is CASRIRLRDPYNEQFF. The CDR3, as DNA: TGCGCCAGCAGGATTCGGTTGCGGGACCCCTACAATGAGCAGTTCTTC.

The V call is TRBV19, the J call TRBJ1-1; 9 bases line up with TRBD1. V was pared by 3 bases and J by 2 bases, with 7 bases of the junction left unmatched. CDR1 is LNHDA, CDR2 SQIVND, per germline (reference sequence). There are 16 residues in the CDR3. In DNA form, the CDR3 reads TGTGCCAGTAGTATTGGGTACAGGGGGCATAACACTGAAGCTTTCTTT. It is translated as CASSIGYRGHNTEAFF.